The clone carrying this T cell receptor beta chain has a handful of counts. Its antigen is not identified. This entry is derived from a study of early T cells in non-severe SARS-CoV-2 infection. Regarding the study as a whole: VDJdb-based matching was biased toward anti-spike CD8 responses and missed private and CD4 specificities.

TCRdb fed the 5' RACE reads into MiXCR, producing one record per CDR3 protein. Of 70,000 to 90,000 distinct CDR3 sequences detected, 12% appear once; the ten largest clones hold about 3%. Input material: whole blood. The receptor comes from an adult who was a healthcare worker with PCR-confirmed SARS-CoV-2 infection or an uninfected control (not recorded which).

In DNA form, the CDR3 reads TGCAGTGCTAGAGCCGCCGGGCACAACGCCGGCGGCACTGAAGCTTTCTTT. It codes for CSARAAGHNAGGTEAFF. V gene TRBV20-1 combines with J gene TRBJ1-1, with D uncertain. Germline CDR1 reads DFQATT; CDR2 reads SNEGSKA (reference sequence). This CDR3 has 17 residues. Trimming stripped 1 base from V and 4 bases from J, with 22 bases between.